A selection of T cell receptor beta chains follows, all from one sample in a study of blood T cell repertoires in COVID-19. Some clones are missing from TCRdb's copy, which holds only in-frame ones; the method was immunoSEQ multiplex PCR. The table includes tens of thousands of clones, around 87% detected once. The material sequenced was peripheral blood. The receptors stem from a human donor in a cohort sampled during active COVID-19. CDR3s include the opening cysteine and the closing phenylalanine or tryptophan. The D gene is left open where the match is weak. Expanded clones get a size class; other rows say once, few or many, or leave the size out.

v_call	cdr3_length	d_call	clone_size	j_call	cdr3_nt	cdr3_aa
TRBV28	13	-	-	TRBJ1-2	TGTGCCAGCAGCCCGGGGGGGAGAGATGGCTACACCTTC	CASSPGGRDGYTF
TRBV3-1/TRBV3-2	16	TRBD2	-	TRBJ2-1	TGTGCCAGCAGCCAAGAGGCGCTAGCGGGAAACAATGAGCAGTTCTTC	CASSQEALAGNNEQFF
TRBV18	16	TRBD1	-	TRBJ2-1	TGTGCCAGCTCACCACCCGGGACAGGGGGGGAGGGTGAGCAGTTCTTC	CASSPPGTGGEGEQFF
TRBV27	16	TRBD2	-	TRBJ2-3	TGTGCCAGCACCCCGGGGGGGAGGCCCCCCCCAGATACGCAGTATTTT	CASTPGGRPPPDTQYF
TRBV30	13	TRBD1	-	TRBJ2-5	TGTGCCTGGAACAGGGGGCGAGGAGAGACCCAGTACTTC	CAWNRGRGETQYF
TRBV28	13	-	-	TRBJ1-2	TGTGCCAGCAGGGGGCAAGGGGACTATGGCTACACCTTC	CASRGQGDYGYTF
TRBV5-1	14	-	-	TRBJ2-4	TGCGCCAGCAGTGTGGAGGGTTATGGAAACATTCAGTACTTC	CASSVEGYGNIQYF
TRBV25-1	15	-	-	TRBJ1-3	TGTGCCAGCAGTGATCTAGGAAACTCTGGAAACACCATATATTTT	CASSDLGNSGNTIYF
TRBV18	18	-	-	TRBJ1-5	TGTGCCAGCTCACCAGGGAGCCTCGGGGGTTATAGCAATCAGCCCCAGCATTTT	CASSPGSLGGYSNQPQHF
TRBV28	13	TRBD1	-	TRBJ1-1	TGTGCCAGCAGTACCCGACAGGGGGGGGGAGCTTTCTTT	CASSTRQGGGAFF
TRBV19	17	TRBD2	-	TRBJ2-3	TGTGCCAGTAGTATGTCAGGACTAGCGGGAGGAGTAGATACGCAGTATTTT	CASSMSGLAGGVDTQYF
TRBV6-5	14	TRBD1	-	TRBJ1-6	TGTGCCAGCAGCCGGACAGGCGGCAATTCACCCCTCCACTTT	CASSRTGGNSPLHF
TRBV4-2	16	TRBD2	-	TRBJ2-1	TGTGCCAGCAGCCAAGTGGGGGGAGGGCCGGGAAATGAGCAGTTCTTC	CASSQVGGGPGNEQFF
TRBV7-9	13	-	-	TRBJ2-5	TGTGCCAGCAGCCTTTCCACGAGGGAGACCCAGTACTTC	CASSLSTRETQYF
TRBV10-3	16	TRBD1	once	TRBJ1-4	TGTGCCATCAGTGATAGGGGGCGGACCCCCCTTGAAAAACTGTTTTTT	CAISDRGRTPLEKLFF
TRBV13	14	TRBD2	few	TRBJ2-2	TGTGCCAGCAGCTTAGCGGGGGGTACCGGGGAGCTGTTTTTT	CASSLAGGTGELFF
TRBV7-8	15	TRBD1	-	TRBJ2-1	TGTGCCAGCAGTTTCGGGGGACAGGCGTACAATGAGCAGTTCTTC	CASSFGGQAYNEQFF
TRBV11-2	15	-	-	TRBJ2-7	TGTGCCAGCAGCTTAGAGGGCGGGCCTTACTACGAGCAGTACTTC	CASSLEGGPYYEQYF
TRBV19	17	TRBD1	-	TRBJ2-4	TGTGCCAGTAGTCGATTCGGACAGGGAGGAGCCAAAAACATTCAGTACTTC	CASSRFGQGGAKNIQYF
TRBV24-1	15	-	-	TRBJ1-2	TGTGCCACCAGTGAAAGCGGCAGGGTAGCGGAGGGCTACACCTTC	CATSESGRVAEGYTF
TRBV28	16	TRBD2	-	TRBJ2-5	TGTGCCAGCAGTGCTCCGGGACTAGCGGGAGTAGAGACCCAGTACTTC	CASSAPGLAGVETQYF
TRBV19	16	TRBD2	-	TRBJ2-3	TGTGCCAGTAGTATAGGGACTAGCTATACCACAGATACGCAGTATTTT	CASSIGTSYTTDTQYF
TRBV27	15	TRBD1	few	TRBJ1-5	TGTGCCAGCAGTTTTACTACAGGGGGGGACCAGCCCCAGCATTTT	CASSFTTGGDQPQHF
TRBV2	16	TRBD2	-	TRBJ2-3	TGTGCCAGCAGTGAAATTGGACTAGGAAGCACAGATACGCAGTATTTT	CASSEIGLGSTDTQYF
TRBV28	16	TRBD2	few	TRBJ2-7	TGTGCCAGCAGACGAGAGACTAGCGGAGGCCCCTACGAGCAGTACTTC	CASRRETSGGPYEQYF
TRBV5-1	16	-	-	TRBJ2-2	TGCGCCAGCAGCCGCGGACAGATCACGAACACCGGGGAGCTGTTTTTT	CASSRGQITNTGELFF
TRBV24-1	17	-	-	TRBJ2-1	TGTGCCACCAGTGATTTTCGGCTGGCGGCATACTACAATGAGCAGTTCTTC	CATSDFRLAAYYNEQFF
TRBV5-1	18	TRBD1	-	TRBJ2-1	TGCGCCAGCAGCTGGGAGGGACAGGGGGCGAGGATCATCAATGAGCAGTTCTTC	CASSWEGQGARIINEQFF
TRBV29-1	17	-	-	TRBJ1-2	TGCAGCGTTGAGGGGAGAGCCCGGGCCGCCGCCTACTATGGCTACACCTTC	CSVEGRARAAAYYGYTF
TRBV6-9	12	-	-	TRBJ2-7	TGTGCCCACAAGGGGCCCACCTACGAGCAGTACTTC	CAHKGPTYEQYF
TRBV19	14	-	-	TRBJ2-1	TGTGCCAGCAGGGGCGGAATGTCCTACAATGAGCAGTTCTTC	CASRGGMSYNEQFF
TRBV7-3	17	TRBD2	-	TRBJ2-1	TGTGCCAGCAGCTTAAATATTGGAGGGACTAACTACAATGAGCAGTTCTTC	CASSLNIGGTNYNEQFF
TRBV28	14	-	-	TRBJ2-2	TGTGCCAGCAGTCCCAGTGAGGGCACCGGGGAGCTGTTTTTT	CASSPSEGTGELFF
TRBV7-8	14	-	few	TRBJ1-1	TGTGCCAGCAGCTTATTGGGTCGGGGTACTGAAGCTTTCTTT	CASSLLGRGTEAFF
TRBV28	14	TRBD1	-	TRBJ1-2	TGTGCCAGTTTTCTACAGGGGAGGAACTATGGCTACACCTTC	CASFLQGRNYGYTF
TRBV7-2	13	TRBD1	-	TRBJ1-2	TGTGCCAGCAGCTTGGGACAGTACTATGGCTACACCTTC	CASSLGQYYGYTF
TRBV2	14	-	-	TRBJ1-1	TGTGCCAGCAGTGTTGGAGGCGGGAACACTGAAGCTTTCTTT	CASSVGGGNTEAFF
TRBV18	17	TRBD2	few	TRBJ2-1	TGTGCCAGCTCATCCCTTTTAGCGGGAGGGCCGATGAATGAGCAGTTCTTC	CASSSLLAGGPMNEQFF
TRBV7-2	16	-	-	TRBJ2-3	TGTGCCAGCAGCTTTCGGCTAGCTGTAAGCACAGATACGCAGTATTTT	CASSFRLAVSTDTQYF
TRBV3-1/TRBV3-2	16	TRBD2	-	TRBJ2-1	TGTGCCAGCAGCCGGTGGCTAGCGGGAGGGGCGAATGAGCAGTTCTTC	CASSRWLAGGANEQFF
TRBV28	14	TRBD1	-	TRBJ1-6	TGTGCCAGCAGTTTAAGAGACAGGGTCTCACCCCTCCACTTT	CASSLRDRVSPLHF